This is a list of T cell receptor beta chains from one sample in a study of Ad26.COV2.S vaccination and SARS-CoV-2 variants. TCRdb's copy holds only in-frame clones and misses some; the assay was immunoSEQ multiplex PCR. Of 350,000 to 400,000 clones in the sample, approximately 90% were seen once. The sequenced sample was peripheral blood, obtained in a trial of Ad26.COV2.S vaccine versus placebo. The receptor source for this set is a person between 18 and 65 years old who received the Ad26.COV2.S COVID-19 vaccine or a placebo. Both conserved end residues are part of each CDR3. D genes are given only for firm matches. Size values are once, few and many counts, or a class for expanded clones, and some rows have none.

j_call	d_call	v_call	clone_size	cdr3_aa
TRBJ2-7	TRBD1	TRBV13	-	CASSQQGASYEQYF
TRBJ2-7	-	TRBV28	-	CASSLRGAGGVYEQYF
TRBJ1-2	TRBD1	TRBV19	-	CASSPGQIYGYTF
TRBJ2-1	-	TRBV5-1	-	CASSSDGGTGAKDNEQFF
TRBJ1-1	-	TRBV15	-	CATSRDRAEAFF
TRBJ2-1	TRBD2	TRBV5-1	-	CASRDGTSGRDEQFF
TRBJ1-2	-	TRBV9	-	CASSVANTANGYTF
TRBJ1-3	-	TRBV7-2	-	CASSLAGGNTIYF
TRBJ1-2	-	TRBV30	-	CAYWGTIYGYTF
TRBJ2-7	TRBD1	TRBV11-2	-	CASSSTGQGVWQYF
TRBJ2-3	-	TRBV7-2	-	CASSPVGDTQYF
TRBJ1-2	TRBD1	TRBV5-4	-	CASSLRTGPKNYGYTF
TRBJ1-4	-	TRBV19	-	CASSFRALNEKLFF
TRBJ1-4	-	TRBV5-1	-	CASEEKLFF
TRBJ1-5	TRBD1	TRBV5-4	-	CASSWDRRLESNQPQHF
TRBJ2-3	-	TRBV5-8	few	CASNPGRGLTDTQYF
TRBJ2-2	-	TRBV28	-	CASSFPGIGTGELFF
TRBJ2-1	TRBD2	TRBV6-2/TRBV6-3	-	CASSYPGLAGVANEQFF
TRBJ2-5	TRBD1	TRBV5-1	-	CASSRDRETQYF
TRBJ2-1	-	TRBV11-2	-	CASSLESESGEQFF
TRBJ2-5	TRBD1	TRBV19	-	CASSIVRTGQETQYF
TRBJ2-7	-	TRBV6-1	-	CASSEEDSSYEQYF
TRBJ2-3	-	TRBV15	-	CATSRFTDTQYF
TRBJ2-3	TRBD1	TRBV6-5	-	CASTFGTADTDTQYF
TRBJ2-7	TRBD2	TRBV18	-	CASSERGPYEQYF
TRBJ1-1	TRBD1	TRBV19	-	CASVDRANTEAFF
TRBJ2-3	-	TRBV18	-	CASSPVKSSSTDTQYF
TRBJ1-6	-	TRBV6-1	-	CASSENPNSPLHF
TRBJ2-3	-	TRBV6-5	-	CASSSPSMTDTQYF
TRBJ2-1	-	TRBV11-1	-	CASSLSQKQFF
TRBJ1-1	-	TRBV15	-	CATSRDTGMNTEAFF
TRBJ1-2	-	TRBV4-3	-	CASSQDQSPLGGYTF
TRBJ2-7	-	TRBV28	-	CASSPPVAYEQYF
TRBJ2-3	TRBD2	TRBV6-5	-	CASGDSGRTDTQYF
TRBJ1-4	TRBD1	TRBV30	-	CAWSGRGTARNEKLFF
TRBJ1-1	TRBD1	TRBV11-1	-	CASSRHRGPAFF
TRBJ1-6	-	TRBV4-2	-	CASSPTTAPYSPLHF
TRBJ1-2	-	TRBV5-4	-	CASRNRTVPAGYTF
TRBJ2-7	TRBD2	TRBV9	-	CASSARAGTSGRESGEQYF
TRBJ2-7	-	TRBV6-2/TRBV6-3	-	CASSYFGTGQYF
TRBJ2-2	TRBD2	TRBV6-2/TRBV6-3	-	CASSYGTSDTGELFF
TRBJ2-1	-	TRBV14	-	CASSQEGAGGIEQFF
TRBJ2-7	TRBD1	TRBV5-1	-	CASSLNTGTGDEQYF
TRBJ2-5	TRBD2	TRBV4-3	-	CASSQGLGGSASWETQYF
TRBJ1-2	-	TRBV28	-	CASSSDSYGYTF
TRBJ2-1	-	TRBV24-1	-	CATSDFRGEQFF
TRBJ1-4	TRBD1	TRBV9	-	CASSAGDSRNEKLFF
TRBJ2-3	TRBD2	TRBV3-1/TRBV3-2	-	CASSQDLGASGRSDTQYF
TRBJ2-2	-	TRBV28	-	CASSPDPGNTGELFF
TRBJ1-4	-	TRBV6-1	-	CASSEEPSTVVNEKLFF
TRBJ1-5	-	TRBV27	-	CASSLTSFRAGPQHF
TRBJ2-5	-	TRBV28	-	CASSSWVGLETQYF